This TCR beta chain is drawn from a study of T cell clonotyping in hematopoietic cell transplantation. Study conclusions and caveats: Broader posttransplant TCR repertoire diversity was predicted by graft donor and pretransplant recipient Inverse Simpson Index values. Pathologically expanded recipient clonotypes increased progressively from day 30 to day 180 as diversity fell.

Data came from immunoSEQ multiplex PCR; TCRdb stores just in-frame clones and leaves some out. The sample has just over 7,500 clones, approximately 90% seen once. To note about this clone: Its antigen is as yet unknown.

Germline values: CDR1 SGHRS, CDR2 YFSETQ. The CDR3 covers 13 residues. V dropped 4 bases and J dropped 6 bases, with 12 bases sitting between them. This specimen was PBMCs, taken 180 days after allogeneic stem cell transplant. This receptor was identified in a female patient in her fifties or sixties who had an allogeneic stem cell transplant from an unrelated donor, so the T cells may come from the graft donor. Some clones in this sample may be carry-over from other donors' samples. V is TRBV5-1 and J is TRBJ2-3, with D perhaps TRBD1 (6 bases). The CDR3 spells CASSEGVSDTQYF. The DNA of the CDR3 is TGCGCCAGCAGCGAGGGGGTGTCGGATACGCAGTATTTT. Together with reference TRBV5-1 and TRBJ2-3, the CDR3 gives the full variable domain: KAGVTQTPRYLIKTRGQQVTLSCSPISGHRSVSWYQQTPGQGLQFLFEYFSETQRNKGNFPGRFSGRQFSNSRSEMNVSTLELGDSALYLCASSEGVSDTQYFGPGTRLTVL.